A selection of T cell receptor beta chains follows, all from one sample in a study of cytomegalovirus exposure and HLA in healthy donors. The data were produced by immunoSEQ multiplex PCR, yet TCRdb's version contains in-frame clones alone and is incomplete. The sample yields about 150,000 clones, 86% seen once. The sequencing input was PBMCs. All receptors derive from a young man in good health and CMV-seropositive. The CDR3 runs from the conserved cysteine through the conserved F or W. A D gene is named only where the DNA matches it firmly. Clone size is shown for a subset of rows, as once, few, many or a class of expanded clone.

CDR3	DNA	J	V	size	length	D
CASSHGQGVYNEQFF	TGCGCCAGCAGCCACGGACAGGGGGTCTACAATGAGCAGTTCTTC	TRBJ2-1	TRBV5-1	-	15	TRBD1
CAIDIDRDGQFF	TGTGCCATTGATATAGACAGGGACGGGCAGTTCTTC	TRBJ2-1	TRBV25-1	-	12	TRBD1
CAITQVNTEAFF	TGTGCCATCACACAAGTGAACACTGAAGCTTTCTTT	TRBJ1-1	TRBV30	-	12	-
CASTPGTNQPQHF	TGTGCCAGCACCCCGGGTACCAATCAGCCCCAGCATTTT	TRBJ1-5	TRBV7-2	few	13	-
CASTFRGLNTEAFF	TGTGCCAGCACCTTCAGGGGGTTGAACACTGAAGCTTTCTTT	TRBJ1-1	TRBV2	-	14	TRBD1
CASSRTEARDGYTF	TGTGCCAGCAGCCGGACAGAAGCACGGGATGGCTACACCTTC	TRBJ1-2	TRBV7-6	-	14	-
CASSPDRGSYEQYF	TGTGCCAGTAGTCCGGACAGGGGGTCCTACGAGCAGTACTTC	TRBJ2-7	TRBV19	-	14	TRBD1
CASTGGDSYEQYF	TGTGCCAGCACCGGGGGGGACTCCTACGAGCAGTACTTC	TRBJ2-7	TRBV27	-	13	TRBD2
CSVGQLNTEAFF	TGCAGCGTGGGACAGCTGAACACTGAAGCTTTCTTT	TRBJ1-1	TRBV29-1	-	12	TRBD1
CASSPTSRNTGELFF	TGCGCCAGCAGCCCCACTAGCCGGAACACCGGGGAGCTGTTTTTT	TRBJ2-2	TRBV5-1	-	15	-
CASTVPRKGVGEKLFF	TGTGCCAGCACCGTTCCCAGGAAAGGGGTGGGTGAAAAACTGTTTTTT	TRBJ1-4	TRBV6-6	once	16	-
CASSLGLAGGYNEQFF	TGTGCCAGCAGCTTGGGACTAGCGGGAGGGTACAATGAGCAGTTCTTC	TRBJ2-1	TRBV5-6	-	16	TRBD2
CASSLDRGHGGEQYF	TGTGCCAGCAGCCTCGACAGGGGTCATGGTGGCGAGCAGTACTTC	TRBJ2-7	TRBV6-6	once	15	TRBD1
CATSRERGSTDTQYF	TGTGCCACCAGCAGAGAAAGAGGGAGCACAGATACGCAGTATTTT	TRBJ2-3	TRBV15	-	15	-
CASSPPAGGYGYTF	TGTGCCAGCTCACCCCCAGCGGGGGGGTATGGCTACACCTTC	TRBJ1-2	TRBV18	-	14	-
CASSLPTGSTDTQYF	TGTGCCAGCAGCCTACCTACAGGGAGCACAGATACGCAGTATTTT	TRBJ2-3	TRBV7-9	-	15	-
CASSWTGKRETQYF	TGTGCCAGCTCTTGGACAGGGAAGAGAGAGACCCAGTACTTC	TRBJ2-5	TRBV18	-	14	TRBD1
CASSAGLAGGEQYF	TGTGCCAGCAGCGCCGGACTAGCGGGGGGTGAGCAGTACTTC	TRBJ2-7	TRBV9	-	14	TRBD2
CASSLVGLAAISTDTQYF	TGTGCCAGCAGCTTGGTTGGACTAGCGGCTATTAGCACAGATACGCAGTATTTT	TRBJ2-3	TRBV5-4	-	18	TRBD2
CASSHQGGTEAFF	TGCGCCAGCAGCCATCAGGGGGGCACTGAAGCTTTCTTT	TRBJ1-1	TRBV5-1	-	13	TRBD1
CASSFVGTGTNEQFF	TGCGCCAGCAGCTTCGTCGGGACAGGGACCAATGAGCAGTTCTTC	TRBJ2-1	TRBV5-1	-	15	TRBD1
CASSPDVGTSSYEQYF	TGTGCCAGTAGTCCAGATGTAGGGACTAGCAGTTACGAGCAGTACTTC	TRBJ2-7	TRBV19	-	16	TRBD2
CASSHDRAGQPQHF	TGTGCCAGTAGTCACGACAGGGCCGGTCAGCCCCAGCATTTT	TRBJ1-5	TRBV19	once	14	TRBD1
CASSWPDRQHGYTF	TGTGCCAGCTCCTGGCCGGACAGGCAACATGGCTACACCTTC	TRBJ1-2	TRBV5-4	-	14	TRBD1
CASSPGAQGYGYTF	TGTGCCAGTAGTCCAGGGGCCCAGGGCTATGGCTACACCTTC	TRBJ1-2	TRBV19	-	14	-
CASSLMGRPNTGELFF	TGCGCCAGCAGCTTAATGGGGCGGCCCAACACCGGGGAGCTGTTTTTT	TRBJ2-2	TRBV5-1	-	16	-
CASSRDFRNSPLHF	TGTGCCAGCAGCCGGGACTTCAGGAATTCACCCCTCCACTTT	TRBJ1-6	TRBV11-3	-	14	-
CASSLNSGGLNEQFF	TGCGCCAGCAGCTTGAATAGCGGGGGTCTCAATGAGCAGTTCTTC	TRBJ2-1	TRBV5-1	once	15	TRBD2
CSVDKGDRYNEQFF	TGCAGCGTAGACAAAGGGGATCGGTACAATGAGCAGTTCTTC	TRBJ2-1	TRBV29-1	-	14	-
CASSAENQETQYF	TGTGCCAGCAGTGCAGAAAACCAAGAGACCCAGTACTTC	TRBJ2-5	TRBV25-1	-	13	-
CASSLFVTSGGNEQFF	TGTGCCAGCAGCTTATTCGTGACTAGCGGGGGCAATGAGCAGTTCTTC	TRBJ2-1	TRBV7-8	-	16	TRBD2
CATGQGGYGYTF	TGTGCCACTGGACAGGGCGGCTATGGCTACACCTTC	TRBJ1-2	TRBV11-1	-	12	TRBD1
CASSPGLAGATDTQYF	TGTGCCAGCAGCCCGGGACTAGCGGGGGCAACAGATACGCAGTATTTT	TRBJ2-3	TRBV7-9	-	16	TRBD2
CASSFSLQETQYF	TGTGCCAGCAGCTTCTCTCTGCAAGAGACCCAGTACTTC	TRBJ2-5	TRBV7-9	-	13	-
CSVDSPRDTEAFF	TGCAGCGTTGATAGCCCTCGGGACACTGAAGCTTTCTTT	TRBJ1-1	TRBV29-1	few	13	-
CASSLPGTGGNEQFF	TGTGCCAGCAGCTTGCCGGGGACAGGGGGAAATGAGCAGTTCTTC	TRBJ2-1	TRBV13	-	15	TRBD1
CASTSTSGSSFYEQFF	TGTGCCAGCACCTCGACTAGCGGGAGCTCTTTTTATGAGCAGTTCTTC	TRBJ2-1	TRBV5-6	-	16	TRBD2
CASSFRGINTEAFF	TGTGCCAGCAGCTTCAGGGGTATTAACACTGAAGCTTTCTTT	TRBJ1-1	TRBV7-9	few	14	-
CASSLRDIYEQYF	TGTGCCAGCTCACTCCGGGACATCTACGAGCAGTACTTC	TRBJ2-7	TRBV18	-	13	-
CASSPPGGQNNEQFF	TGTGCCAGCAGCCCCCCGGGTGGCCAGAACAATGAGCAGTTCTTC	TRBJ2-1	TRBV7-3	-	15	-
CASTRAGSLRTEAFF	TGTGCCAGCACCCGTGCCGGGTCCCTAAGGACTGAAGCTTTCTTT	TRBJ1-1	TRBV27	-	15	-
CASSLAGRNTEAFF	TGTGCCAGCAGCTTGGCGGGGAGGAACACTGAAGCTTTCTTT	TRBJ1-1	TRBV5-6	-	14	-
CASSTTSGGSTGELFF	TGCGCCAGCAGCACCACTAGCGGGGGGAGCACCGGGGAGCTGTTTTTT	TRBJ2-2	TRBV5-1	-	16	TRBD2
CASSRGQGVTGNTIYF	TGTGCCAGCTCACGGGGACAGGGAGTAACTGGAAACACCATATATTTT	TRBJ1-3	TRBV18	-	16	TRBD1
CASSLIAGGGTDTQYF	TGTGCCAGCAGCTTAATTGCGGGAGGTGGCACAGATACGCAGTATTTT	TRBJ2-3	TRBV7-3	-	16	TRBD2
CASRDRGRETQYF	TGTGCCAGCAGAGACAGGGGGCGAGAGACCCAGTACTTC	TRBJ2-5	TRBV6-1	-	13	TRBD1
CASSVGRSSGGGSYNEQFF	TGTGCCAGCAGCGTGGGGAGGAGTAGCGGGGGCGGGTCCTACAATGAGCAGTTCTTC	TRBJ2-1	TRBV9	-	19	TRBD2
CASSGAGGTHEQFF	TGTGCCAGCAGTGGTGCGGGGGGGACCCATGAGCAGTTCTTC	TRBJ2-1	TRBV2	-	14	TRBD2